This is a list of T cell receptor beta chains from one sample in a study of blood T cells in healthy people across ages. TCRdb re-analysed the 5' RACE reads in MiXCR, keeping a single row per CDR3 protein. The data show approximately 830,000 distinct CDR3 sequences, about 59% seen once. The sequencing input was blood. These receptors came from a young man in good health. Each CDR3 is given with its conserved first and last residue. A D gene is named only where the DNA matches it firmly. Clone size is not always given. Where it is, it says once, few, many or a class for expanded clones.

.	TRBJ2-3	.	TRBV7-3	TGTGCCAGCAGCTCCTCGGACCTTCGTGTGCAGTATTTT	CASSSSDLRVQYF
.	TRBJ2-5	.	TRBV10-3	TGTGCCATCAACAATTTAGGACAGCAAGAGACCCAGTACTTC	CAINNLGQQETQYF
.	TRBJ2-7	.	TRBV9	TGTGCCAGTGGACAGACCACCTACGAGCAGTACTTC	CASGQTTYEQYF
once	TRBJ1-1	TRBD1	TRBV11-2	TGTGCCAGCAGCGGCTTTCAGGGGGTATTCACTGAAGCTTTCTTT	CASSGFQGVFTEAFF
.	TRBJ2-3	.	TRBV11-2	TGTGCCAGCAGCTCTTGGGGGGCAACAGATACGCAGTATTTT	CASSSWGATDTQYF
few	TRBJ1-6	TRBD1	TRBV20-1	TGCAGTGCGCCGATGACAGGGGACTATAATTCACCCCTCCACTTT	CSAPMTGDYNSPLHF
.	TRBJ1-4	TRBD1	TRBV24-1	TGTGCCACCAGTGATACTCCGGGACAGGGTCAAAATGAAAAACTGTTTTTT	CATSDTPGQGQNEKLFF
few	TRBJ1-2	TRBD1	TRBV7-2	TGTGCCAGCAGCTATGAGGGGGCGCGGGGCTACACCTTC	CASSYEGARGYTF
.	TRBJ1-1	TRBD1	TRBV18	TGTGCCAGCCTCAAAGGGACAGACACTGAAGCTTTCTTT	CASLKGTDTEAFF
.	TRBJ2-3	.	TRBV7-6	TGTGCCAGCAGCTTAGTTCACGGGGCCACAGATACGCAGTATTTT	CASSLVHGATDTQYF
once	TRBJ1-4	.	TRBV7-9	TGTGCCAGCAGCTCCTCGCAGGCCGCCGAGAATGAAAAACTGTTTTTT	CASSSSQAAENEKLFF
.	TRBJ2-1	.	TRBV3-1	TGTGCCAGCAGCCAACCCCTTGGGCTTTACAATGAGCAGTTCTTC	CASSQPLGLYNEQFF
few	TRBJ2-7	.	TRBV6-2/TRBV6-3	TGTGCCAGCAGAAGGGGCCCCAGTGCCGAGCAGTACTTC	CASRRGPSAEQYF
.	TRBJ1-5	.	TRBV29-1	TGCAGCGTTGTTTTGGGGGCGTCCGGCAATCAGCCCCAGCATTTT	CSVVLGASGNQPQHF
.	TRBJ2-7	TRBD2	TRBV11-2	TGTGCCAGCTTAAACCGGACTAGCGCGAGGAACGAGCAGTACTTC	CASLNRTSARNEQYF
few	TRBJ2-7	.	TRBV2	TGTGCCAGCAGGGGCCGGGGACACTCCTACGAGCAGTACTTC	CASRGRGHSYEQYF
few	TRBJ2-5	.	TRBV20-1	TGCAGTGCTTCGAACCTCCGCCGACAAGAGACCCAGTACTTC	CSASNLRRQETQYF
.	TRBJ2-1	.	TRBV5-6	TGTGCCAGCAGCCCCACAGGGAGAACTGAGCAGTTCTTC	CASSPTGRTEQFF
.	TRBJ2-5	TRBD1	TRBV15	TGTGCCACCAGCAGAGCGGGACAGCCCCAAGAGACCCAGTACTTC	CATSRAGQPQETQYF
few	TRBJ2-4	TRBD2	TRBV4-3	TGCGCCAGCAGCCAAACTTCGGGGGCGGGAGGAAACATTCAGTACTTC	CASSQTSGAGGNIQYF
.	TRBJ2-7	TRBD1	TRBV29-1	TGCAGCGTTCTCGGGACAGCAGGATCCGAGCAGTACTTC	CSVLGTAGSEQYF
few	TRBJ2-5	.	TRBV10-3	TGTGCCATCAGTGAGGGAACATCTCGAGCAAAGACCCAGTACTTC	CAISEGTSRAKTQYF
.	TRBJ2-1	.	TRBV20-1	TGCAGTGCTAGAGATCCGGCAGGTCTCACATACAATGAGCAGTTCTTC	CSARDPAGLTYNEQFF
.	TRBJ2-7	.	TRBV29-1	TGCAGCGTCGAACAGAGGTCCGAGCAGTACTTC	CSVEQRSEQYF
.	TRBJ2-1	TRBD2	TRBV4-3	TGCGCCAGCAGCCAAGAGAAGGGGGCGGGGGGGTCCTACAATGAGCAGTTCTTC	CASSQEKGAGGSYNEQFF
.	TRBJ1-1	.	TRBV2	TGTGCCAGCAGTCGGTGGAGGGACATTGCCGCTTTCTTT	CASSRWRDIAAFF
.	TRBJ2-7	.	TRBV9	TGTGCCAGCAGCGGGTCACCGGCAGGGGCCCTATACGAGCAGTACTTC	CASSGSPAGALYEQYF
.	TRBJ2-1	.	TRBV5-4	TGTGCCAGCAGCTTTATAATGTGGAATGAGCAGTTCTTC	CASSFIMWNEQFF
.	TRBJ2-5	TRBD2	TRBV29-1	TGCAGCGTCCCGCTTCTAGCGGGGAGCCAAGAGACCCAGTACTTC	CSVPLLAGSQETQYF
.	TRBJ2-1	.	TRBV6-2/TRBV6-3	TGTGCCAGCAGTTTACTCAGGGGGGACTCCTACAATGAGCAGTTCTTC	CASSLLRGDSYNEQFF
few	TRBJ1-4	TRBD1	TRBV7-2	TGTGCCAGCAGCTTAGTGTACCAGGGGGTAACTAATGAAAAACTGTTTTTT	CASSLVYQGVTNEKLFF
.	TRBJ2-6	TRBD2	TRBV6-5	TGTGCCACCGGGGGGGTGGCCAACGTCCTGACTTTC	CATGGVANVLTF
few	TRBJ1-2	.	TRBV27	TGTGCCAGCAGTTTATCTCGAATGGGGACGGCTAACTATGGCTACACCTTC	CASSLSRMGTANYGYTF
few	TRBJ2-7	.	TRBV2	TGTGCCAGCAGTGAAGGTACCGCCCAGTTTAACGAGCAGTACTTC	CASSEGTAQFNEQYF
few	TRBJ1-2	TRBD1	TRBV28	TGTGCCAGCAGCTCATTCAGGACAGGGGGCAGTGGCTACACCTTC	CASSSFRTGGSGYTF
.	TRBJ2-1	.	TRBV4-2	TGTGCCAGCAGCCAAAGGACGTCAGAGCAGTTCTTC	CASSQRTSEQFF
few	TRBJ2-1	.	TRBV6-2/TRBV6-3	TGTGCCAGCAGTTACTCTTGGGTACAGTTCTTC	CASSYSWVQFF
.	TRBJ2-1	TRBD1	TRBV6-5	TGTGCCAGCAGTACAACAGGGGATCGGCAGTTCTTC	CASSTTGDRQFF
.	TRBJ2-3	.	TRBV6-5	TGTGCCAGCAGTTACTCGAGAGGGTTTGTTATCGAACGCACAGATACGCAGTATTTT	CASSYSRGFVIERTDTQYF
.	TRBJ1-6	.	TRBV25-1	TGTGCCAGCAGTGCAGGGGCTAGGACTAATTCACCCCTCCACTTT	CASSAGARTNSPLHF
.	TRBJ2-7	.	TRBV12-3/TRBV12-4	TGTGCCAGGAGTTTAGTAACCGGCCCCTACGAGCAGTACTTC	CARSLVTGPYEQYF
few	TRBJ2-7	.	TRBV20-1	TGCAGTGCTCCTCGAGGCAGGCGGTCCTACGAGCAGTACTTC	CSAPRGRRSYEQYF
.	TRBJ2-7	.	TRBV9	TGTGCCAGCAGCGTAATACCAGGGCCTTCCTACGAGCAGTACTTC	CASSVIPGPSYEQYF
.	TRBJ2-7	TRBD2	TRBV6-5	TGTGCCAGCAGAATAGCGGGCAAAACCTACGAGCAGTACTTC	CASRIAGKTYEQYF
.	TRBJ2-3	.	TRBV7-2	TGTGCCAGCAGCTCCCCAGATTGGGGGGAAGATACGCAGTATTTT	CASSSPDWGEDTQYF
.	TRBJ2-1	TRBD2	TRBV2	TGTGCCAGCAGGTCATCGGGACTAGCGGGGATTTTCGAGGTTGAGCAGTTCTTC	CASRSSGLAGIFEVEQFF
few	TRBJ1-2	.	TRBV12-3/TRBV12-4	TGTGCCAGCAGTTTGCCAGGTACCTATGGCTACACCTTC	CASSLPGTYGYTF
.	TRBJ2-5	.	TRBV3-1	TGTGCCAGCAGCCATCCCGGGCCCCAAGAGACCCAGTACTTC	CASSHPGPQETQYF
few	TRBJ1-2	.	TRBV7-6	TGTGCCAGCAGCTTAGGGACAAGGGCTGGGGGTGGCTACACCTTC	CASSLGTRAGGGYTF
.	TRBJ2-7	TRBD2	TRBV28	TGTGCCAGCATCCCCTCTCCGGGGGGCGAGCAGTACTTC	CASIPSPGGEQYF
once	TRBJ2-7	.	TRBV7-2	TGTGCCAGCAGCCAGGGGCGCAGTGAGGGCCACGAGCAGTACTTC	CASSQGRSEGHEQYF
.	TRBJ2-3	.	TRBV4-1	TGCGCCAGCAGCCGAGATCGGGGGAGACGCACAGATACGCAGTATTTT	CASSRDRGRRTDTQYF
.	TRBJ1-2	TRBD1	TRBV28	TGTGCCAGCGCATGGACAGGGTTGCGAGGCTACACCTTC	CASAWTGLRGYTF
.	TRBJ2-7	.	TRBV10-3	TGTGCCATCGCCGCAGGGGGGTATGAGCAGTACTTC	CAIAAGGYEQYF
.	TRBJ2-2	.	TRBV14	TGTGCCAGCAGCCAAGATTTTGGCGGGGAGCTGTTTTTT	CASSQDFGGELFF
.	TRBJ1-5	.	TRBV20-1	TGCAGTGCTCTCAGGGGAGAAGGGCAGCCCCAGCATTTT	CSALRGEGQPQHF
.	TRBJ1-1	.	TRBV25-1	TGTGCCAGCAGTGAAGGTAGGGGAAGGACTGAAGCTTTCTTT	CASSEGRGRTEAFF
once	TRBJ2-7	.	TRBV28	TGTGCCAGCAGTTTACTCGCCGCATATGACTCCTACGAGCAGTACTTC	CASSLLAAYDSYEQYF
.	TRBJ1-4	.	TRBV10-3	TGTGCCATCAGTGAGTTGATAGGGGAAGATGAAAAACTGTTTTTT	CAISELIGEDEKLFF
.	TRBJ1-6	.	TRBV7-8	TGTGCCAGCAGCTTAGCCCTGGCAAGCTCCTATAATTCCCCCCTCCACTTT	CASSLALASSYNSPLHF